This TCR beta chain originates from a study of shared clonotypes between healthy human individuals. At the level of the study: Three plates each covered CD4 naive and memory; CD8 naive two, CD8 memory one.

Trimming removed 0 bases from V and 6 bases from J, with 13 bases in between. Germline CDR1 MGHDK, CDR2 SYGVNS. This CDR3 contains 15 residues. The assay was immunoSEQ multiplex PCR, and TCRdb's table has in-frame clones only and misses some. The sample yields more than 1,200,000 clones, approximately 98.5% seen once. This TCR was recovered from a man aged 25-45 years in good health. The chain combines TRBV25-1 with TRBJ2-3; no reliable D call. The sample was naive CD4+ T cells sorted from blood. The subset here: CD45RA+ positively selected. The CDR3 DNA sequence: TGTGCCAGCAGTGAATATGTTACACTCCAGGATACGCAGTATTTT. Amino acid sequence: CASSEYVTLQDTQYF.